This T cell receptor beta chain derives from a study of blood T cell repertoires in COVID-19 (dated by TCRdb to the early 2020s). With respect to the entire study: Collaborator samples came from the United States, Italy and Spain and covered acute and convalescent phases of COVID-19. The material from the prospective study consisted of cDNA or gDNA derived from T cells, B-cell-depleted T cells, or PBMCs. The dataset comprised deeply sampled blood TCRbeta repertoires from subjects exposed to, actively infected with, or recovered from COVID-19. A freely available public database, intended as a resource for researchers studying the immune response to SARS-CoV-2, is where the repertoires were released. Samples were obtained from the ongoing ImmuneRACE study (first 160 participants) and from about 1,300 subjects provided by 6 global collaborators. Nearly every sample came with metadata listing a de-identified subject ID, COVID-19 status, age in years and sex. HLA class I and class II types, where available, came from metadata supplied by the sample provider rather than from assay-based typing. What the work shows at the level of the full study, not this receptor alone: The quantity of clinical and demographic metadata differed by source and by participant and was supplied without curation.

Collaborating institutions collected whole blood in K2EDTA tubes following their own protocols. For TCRbeta analysis, collaborators shipped samples in one of three forms: frozen whole blood, isolated PBMCs, or DNA extracted from either of those sample types. TCRbeta CDR3 regions were amplified from genomic DNA by means of the immunoSEQ Assay, a bias-controlled multiplex PCR. Processing in the source paper ran as follows. The number of nucleated cells in each sample was estimated by amplification of reference gene primers within the assay. To quantify the absolute abundance of each unique TCRbeta CDR3 rearrangement, sequence reads were collapsed and filtered. For each sample, productive Simpson clonality was calculated by taking the square root of Simpson's diversity index across productive rearrangements. Held by TCRdb, this immuneACCESS table contains in-frame sequences only and omits some clones. Under half of the omission traces to an unresolved V gene where checked; the cause of the rest is unknown. V and J calls plus clone size are reproduced from that table; the DNA served to infer D and trimming. The table for this sample lists 250,000 to 350,000 clones; around 83% of them were counted only once. The biggest ten clones account for approximately 1.1% of the sample.

From a lookup of the germline V gene, CDR1 and CDR2 are KGHSH and LQKENI. The CDR3 runs 17 amino acids, cysteine and phenylalanine included. Left in the record is the CDR3 DNA by itself, 51 bases read in frame from the first base. Compared with germline, V lacks 0 bases and J lacks 6 bases; bases without a gene match: 10. Notes on this clone: Its antigen remains unidentified. The sample holds no much larger clone one base away, and base qualities are not on file.

This receptor was obtained from a woman in her forties or fifties with acute or convalescent COVID-19. Sequencing was performed on peripheral blood. The V and J genes are TRBV18 and TRBJ1-2; 10 bases in the junction line up with TRBD1. The CDR3 here reads CASSPPWGQGNRDGYTF. In nucleotide form, the sequence is TGTGCCAGCTCACCACCTTGGGGACAGGGGAATAGGGATGGCTACACCTTC.